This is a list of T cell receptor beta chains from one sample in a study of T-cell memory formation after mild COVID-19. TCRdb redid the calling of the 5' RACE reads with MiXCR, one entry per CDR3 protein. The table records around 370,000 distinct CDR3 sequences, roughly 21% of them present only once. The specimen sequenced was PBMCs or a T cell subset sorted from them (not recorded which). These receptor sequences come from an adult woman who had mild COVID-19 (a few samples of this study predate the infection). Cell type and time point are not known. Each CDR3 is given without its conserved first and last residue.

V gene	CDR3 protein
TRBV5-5	ASSAQRSSYNEQF
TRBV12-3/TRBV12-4	ASSFRRGYNEQF
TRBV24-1	ATGRGGLNEQF
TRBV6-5	ASSYSYRVSQPQH
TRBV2	ASRAQPFTGNTEAF
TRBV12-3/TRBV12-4	ASSLLAGTEAF
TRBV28	ASKSSGRGQETQY
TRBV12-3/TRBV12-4	ASSLTVSGVEETQY
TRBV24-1	ATSERLNIQY
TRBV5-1	ASSLVAEAYNEQF
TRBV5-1	ASSLTGGRGETQY
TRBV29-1	SVQPGQNTEAF
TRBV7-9	ASSRASGRTDTQY
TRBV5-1	ASSWDSRNTEAF
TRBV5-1	ASSPRQGSVTEAF
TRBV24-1	ATSDPGTDFWERGPLFNEQF
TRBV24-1	ATRARESYNEQF
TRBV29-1	SVSFGGLRLNEQF
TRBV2	ASRRENTEAF
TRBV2	ASVPLAGGTYEQY
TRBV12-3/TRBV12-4	ASTLPPAGGDTGELF
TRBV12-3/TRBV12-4	ASSWDRGQGNEQF
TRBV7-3	ASSLIGGTDTQY
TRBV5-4	ASSLGGAGDTEAF
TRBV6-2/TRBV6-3	ASRPLGAHIVRMLNEQF
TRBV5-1	ASSRSGTGEREQY
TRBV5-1	ASSLDGTITYEQY
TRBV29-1	SVEDLGGEETQY
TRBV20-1	SAPPPGTYGYT
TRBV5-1	ASSLDGGGDTEAF
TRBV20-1	SARWAATSSYNEQF
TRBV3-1	ASSSLGVPTEAF
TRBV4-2	ASSQDPAMKTEAF
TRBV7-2	ASSFWGAF
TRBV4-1	ASSQLPGLAGVGQF
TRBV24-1	ATSDSGRGSYEQY
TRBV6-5	ASSTTGVDTQY
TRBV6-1	ASSWTGLYY
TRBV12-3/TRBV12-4	ASSLHFGTEAF
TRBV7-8	ASSLGAWRSSTDTQY